This entry is about one T cell receptor beta chain. The source of the sample is a study of tumor and adjacent non-tumor tissue in lung cancer. No cell sorting was done before RNA was extracted from the tissue. This non-tumor lung sample came from over 3 cm beyond the tumor edge. CDR3 length: 20 residues. Germline V lookup: CDR1 MNHEY, CDR2 SVGEGT. With 1 base removed from V and 2 bases from J, the gap between germline ends came to 23 bases. A modified ARM-PCR protocol with three rounds of nested PCR amplified TCRbeta. MiXCR, applied by TCRdb to the multiplex PCR reads, yields one record per CDR3 protein. This table holds 50,000 to 60,000 distinct CDR3 sequences, 74% found once.

The rearrangement joins TRBV6-2 or TRBV6-3 to TRBJ2-2; possibly TRBD1 or TRBD2 for D (5 bases each). This receptor was taken from a woman in her sixties with non-small cell lung cancer. The sample was distant non-tumor lung tissue. CDR3 protein: CASSYLLTGPTRVNTGELFF. Written as DNA, the CDR3 is TGTGCCAGCAGTTACTTATTAACGGGACCCACGCGGGTTAACACCGGGGAGCTGTTTTTT.